Listed below are T cell receptor beta chains from one sample, sequenced in a study of post-analysis software for immune sequencing data. One entry per CDR3 protein results from TCRdb running MiXCR on the PCR reads. Of 150,000 to 200,000 distinct CDR3 sequences in the sample, approximately 31% are singletons; the top ten hold approximately 1.5%. The specimen sequenced was blood. The receptors here all came from a girl aged 5-17 years with multiple sclerosis. Both conserved end residues are part of each CDR3. A D gene is named only where the DNA matches it firmly. Rows give clone size only sometimes, using once, few, many, or a class for an expanded clone.

CDR3 length,D gene,J gene,clone size,V gene,CDR3 protein,CDR3 DNA
13,NA,TRBJ2-7,many,TRBV5-1,CASSLGGGNEQYF,TGCGCCAGCAGCTTGGGGGGCGGCAACGAGCAGTACTTC
15,NA,TRBJ2-7,NA,TRBV7-9,CASSPPGPGVYEQYF,TGTGCCAGCAGCCCTCCGGGTCCGGGGGTTTACGAGCAGTACTTC
14,TRBD1,TRBJ2-4,NA,TRBV4-2,CASSQITGENIQYF,TGTGCCAGCAGCCAAATAACAGGGGAAAACATTCAGTACTTC
14,TRBD1,TRBJ1-1,NA,TRBV10-3,CAIRNDRGNTEAFF,TGTGCCATCAGGAACGACAGGGGGAACACTGAAGCTTTCTTT
12,NA,TRBJ2-5,many,TRBV29-1,CSFDTTKETQYF,TGCAGCTTCGACACGACGAAAGAGACCCAGTACTTC
13,TRBD2,TRBJ2-7,many,TRBV20-1,CSALAGATYEQYF,TGCAGTGCACTAGCGGGAGCAACCTACGAGCAGTACTTC
14,NA,TRBJ2-4,many,TRBV30,CAWAYGIGKNIQYF,TGTGCCTGGGCCTACGGGATTGGCAAAAACATTCAGTACTTC
12,NA,TRBJ1-1,few,TRBV5-1,CASSLDRFEAFF,TGCGCCAGCAGCTTGGACAGATTTGAAGCTTTCTTT
14,TRBD1,TRBJ1-1,few,TRBV29-1,CSVEGDDRGLEAFF,TGCAGCGTTGAAGGGGACGACAGGGGGCTTGAAGCTTTCTTT
12,NA,TRBJ2-3,NA,TRBV5-1,CASSLGSDTRYF,TGCGCCAGCAGCTTGGGATCAGATACGCGGTATTTT
15,NA,TRBJ2-1,NA,TRBV7-9,CASTGPGTPRHEQFF,TGTGCCAGCACCGGACCCGGGACCCCTCGTCATGAGCAGTTCTTC
14,NA,TRBJ1-1,NA,TRBV7-9,CASSPPGGLAEAFF,TGTGCCAGCAGCCCGCCCGGGGGGCTCGCTGAAGCTTTCTTT
11,NA,TRBJ2-7,many,TRBV29-1,CSVGDRYEQYF,TGCAGCGTAGGCGACAGATACGAGCAGTACTTC